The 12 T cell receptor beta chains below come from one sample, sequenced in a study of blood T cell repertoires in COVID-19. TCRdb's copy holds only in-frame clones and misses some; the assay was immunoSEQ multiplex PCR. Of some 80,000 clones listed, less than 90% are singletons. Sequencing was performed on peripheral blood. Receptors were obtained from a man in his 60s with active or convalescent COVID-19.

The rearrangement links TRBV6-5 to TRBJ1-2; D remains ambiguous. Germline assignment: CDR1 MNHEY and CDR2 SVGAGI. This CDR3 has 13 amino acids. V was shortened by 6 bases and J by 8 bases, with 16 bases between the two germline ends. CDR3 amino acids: CASSPGVSGGYTF. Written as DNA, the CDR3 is TGTGCCAGCAGCCCCGGGGTTTCGGGGGGCTACACCTTC.

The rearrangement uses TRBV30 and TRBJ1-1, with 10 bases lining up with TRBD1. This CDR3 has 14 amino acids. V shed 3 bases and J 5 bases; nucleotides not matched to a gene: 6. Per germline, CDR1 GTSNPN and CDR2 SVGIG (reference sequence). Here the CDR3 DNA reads TGTGCCTGGAGAACGACAGGGGGCCTTACTGAAGCTTTCTTT. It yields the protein CAWRTTGGLTEAFF.

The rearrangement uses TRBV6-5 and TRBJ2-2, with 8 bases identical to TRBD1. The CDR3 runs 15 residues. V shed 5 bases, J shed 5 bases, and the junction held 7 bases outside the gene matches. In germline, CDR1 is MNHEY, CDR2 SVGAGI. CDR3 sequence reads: CASSQRTGGTGELFF. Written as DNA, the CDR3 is TGTGCCAGCAGTCAAAGAACAGGGGGGACCGGGGAGCTGTTTTTT.

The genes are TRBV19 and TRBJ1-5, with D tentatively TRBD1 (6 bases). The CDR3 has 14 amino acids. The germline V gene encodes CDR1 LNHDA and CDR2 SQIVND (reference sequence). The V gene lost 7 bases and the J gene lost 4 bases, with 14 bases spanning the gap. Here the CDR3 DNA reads TGTGCCAGTAAAGAGGACAGTGAAAATCAGCCCCAGCATTTT. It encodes CASKEDSENQPQHF.

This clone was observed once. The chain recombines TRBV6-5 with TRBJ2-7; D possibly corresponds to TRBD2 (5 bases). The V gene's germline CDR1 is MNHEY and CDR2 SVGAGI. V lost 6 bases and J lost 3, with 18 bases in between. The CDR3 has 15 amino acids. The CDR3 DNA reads TGTGCCAGCAGCCCCTTTCGGGGTGTGGGCTACGAGCAGTACTTC. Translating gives CASSPFRGVGYEQYF.

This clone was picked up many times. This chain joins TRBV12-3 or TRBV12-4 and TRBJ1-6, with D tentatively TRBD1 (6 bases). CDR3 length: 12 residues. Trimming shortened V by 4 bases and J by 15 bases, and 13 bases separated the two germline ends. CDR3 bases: TGTGCCAGCAGTTCTGTGACAGGTCGCCTCCACTTT. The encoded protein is CASSSVTGRLHF.

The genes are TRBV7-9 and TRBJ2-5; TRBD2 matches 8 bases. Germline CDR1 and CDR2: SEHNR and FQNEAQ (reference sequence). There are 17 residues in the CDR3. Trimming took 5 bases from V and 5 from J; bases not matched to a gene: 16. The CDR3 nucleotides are TGTGCCAGCAGCGGGAGCCTCGCGGGGGGTTCCCGGGAGACCCAGTACTTC. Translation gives CASSGSLAGGSRETQYF.

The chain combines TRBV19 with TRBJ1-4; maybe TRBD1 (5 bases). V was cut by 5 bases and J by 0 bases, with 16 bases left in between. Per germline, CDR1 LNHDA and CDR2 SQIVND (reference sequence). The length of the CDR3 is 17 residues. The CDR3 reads CASSGAGLSPTNEKLFF. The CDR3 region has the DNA TGTGCCAGTAGTGGGGCGGGGCTCTCCCCAACTAATGAAAAACTGTTTTTT.

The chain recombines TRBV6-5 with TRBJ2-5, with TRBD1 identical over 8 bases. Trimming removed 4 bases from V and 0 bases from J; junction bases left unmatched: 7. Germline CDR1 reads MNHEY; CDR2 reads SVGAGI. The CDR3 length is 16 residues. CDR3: CASSSGQGPYQETQYF. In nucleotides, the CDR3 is TGTGCCAGCAGTTCCGGACAGGGCCCGTACCAAGAGACCCAGTACTTC.

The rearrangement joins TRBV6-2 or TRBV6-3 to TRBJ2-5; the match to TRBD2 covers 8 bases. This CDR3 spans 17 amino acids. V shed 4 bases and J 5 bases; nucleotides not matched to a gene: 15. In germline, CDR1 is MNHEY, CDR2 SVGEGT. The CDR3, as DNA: TGTGCCAGCAGTTCCCCCCGATCGGGACTAGAGGCCGAGACCCAGTACTTC. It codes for CASSSPRSGLEAETQYF.

This CDR3 reads CASSYSGGGYTF. CDR3 DNA sequence: TGTGCCAGCAGTTACTCGGGGGGTGGCTACACCTTC. The chain recombines TRBV6-5 with TRBJ1-2; D may be TRBD1 (5 bases). Trimming removed 0 bases from V and 7 bases from J, with 6 bases in between. The germline V gene has CDR1 MNHEY and CDR2 SVGAGI. This CDR3 is built from 12 residues.

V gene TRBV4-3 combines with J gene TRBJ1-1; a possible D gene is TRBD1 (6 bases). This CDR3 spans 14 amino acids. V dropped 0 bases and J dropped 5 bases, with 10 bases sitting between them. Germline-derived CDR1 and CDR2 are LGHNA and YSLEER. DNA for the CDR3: TGCGCCAGCAGCCAAGAAGACAGGAGAACTGAAGCTTTCTTT. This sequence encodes CASSQEDRRTEAFF.